The T cell receptor beta chain under discussion was sequenced for a study of blood T cell repertoires in COVID-19. Study-wide context: Donors in the United States, Italy and Spain gave samples during acute or convalescent COVID-19. PBMCs, B-cell-depleted T cells, or T cells were the source of the cDNA or gDNA that made up the material.

Germline V CDR1 and CDR2: MNHNS, SASEGT. Unmatched junction bases numbered 9, after V lost 4 bases and J lost 3 bases. CDR3 length equals 17 residues. Method: immunoSEQ multiplex PCR; TCRdb's copy keeps in-frame clones and lacks some. This sample has roughly 38,000 clones, with 60% to 85% found just once. The clonotype originates from a man in his 70s with active or convalescent COVID-19. Sequencing was carried out using peripheral blood. This rearrangement joins TRBV6-1 to TRBJ1-1, with 12 positions matching TRBD1. Here the CDR3 DNA reads TGTGCCAGCAGTGCCGGGACAGGGGGCCGCTTTTACACTGAAGCTTTCTTT. This sequence encodes CASSAGTGGRFYTEAFF.